This TCR beta chain was identified in a study of T cells in Graves' hyperthyroidism and ophthalmopathy (dated by TCRdb to between 2018 and 2021). Regarding the complete study: Peripheral blood was sampled at the time of initial diagnosis, prior to any treatment. A discovery cohort of about 100 patients, roughly 40 with Graves' ophthalmopathy and fewer than 65 with stable Graves' hyperthyroidism, was used to find distinguishing TCR V-J signatures. An independent validation cohort of 18 to 20 hyperthyroidism patients and approximately 15 patients who later progressed to ophthalmopathy tested prospective prediction of ophthalmopathy. For training and testing, the 80 to 100 patients in the discovery cohort were randomly divided in a 7:3 ratio. In addition, the study compared T-cell repertoires in thyroid tissue and in blood from about six Graves' hyperthyroidism patients. Following sampling, methimazole starting at 30 mg daily was given to hyperthyroidism patients, and high-dose intravenous methylprednisolone was given to ophthalmopathy patients. TCR Vbeta CDR3 sequencing of around 130 peripheral blood samples (approximately 44 ophthalmopathy, over 70 hyperthyroidism and approximately 17 progressor patients) is reported in the paper. The paper as a whole reports these results and caveats: Ophthalmopathy was separated from stable hyperthyroidism by a 13 V-J signature model, with around 90% sensitivity and about 81% specificity obtained in cross-validation and 80%/75% obtained in testing. During validation, the model predicted progression to ophthalmopathy a median of around 7 months ahead of onset, with around 71% sensitivity and less than 85% specificity. Sample size was not statistically predetermined, and investigators were not blinded to group allocation. Blood samples also contained most of the expanded thyroid clonotypes (frequency above 0.001), which suggests that blood repertoires may reflect thyroid immune responses.

This clonotype was detected ten times or more. What antigen it recognizes has not been identified. No base-level quality is on record; no much larger clone is a single base apart. The TCR beta CDR3 regions were amplified from RNA transcripts. The TCR CDR3 was subjected to a first round of RT-PCR using the HTBI primer set and the Qiagen OneStep RT-PCR kit. The libraries were constructed in a second round of multiplex PCR and then size-selected and purified. Sequencing of the libraries was done on an Illumina HiSeq2000 using paired-end 100 bp reads. The authors' pipeline ran thus. SOAPnuke was used to process the raw data, throwing out any read that contained adapters or uncalled bases, had a mean Phred below 15, or lacked an exact constant-primer or identifier match. High-quality paired reads were merged using COPE v1.2.5, and each unique nucleotide sequence was defined as a clonotype. MiTCR v1.1 was used to align the clonotypes against IMGT TRBV, TRBD and TRBJ reference segments. The analysis was restricted to V-J combinations with a frequency above 0.0001, which together covered 99% to 99.2% of the repertoires. The TCS score was defined as the ratio of F50 (clonal expansion) to E x V (chaos), calculated using BLOSUM62-based TCRdist between CDR3 peptides within each V-J. Welch's t-statistics and random forest reduced around 550 V-J features to 13, which were used in a naive Bayes classifier (R e1071). The Morisita-Horn index was used to measure how similar the thyroid and blood repertoires were. TCRdb reanalyzed the raw reads on its own, using fastp at Q25 for trimming and MiXCR for clone calling, and kept in-frame beta chains. Duplicate CDR3 protein sequences are folded into a single record with the most common DNA and genes. The V and J calls were not made by the authors but by TCRdb's processing. This sample is represented by 700,000 to 950,000 distinct CDR3 sequences; over 35% of them were singletons. In total, the top ten clones hold approximately 31% of the sample.

A patient counted as having stable Graves' hyperthyroidism if no progression to ophthalmopathy occurred over 18 months of follow-up. Hyperthyroidism patients were newly diagnosed, with disease duration under 2 months, and aged 18 to 65 years. The study excluded patients with uncontrolled infections, other autoimmune diseases, pregnancy or lactation. Diagnoses were established on the basis of clinical symptoms, serum thyroxine and TRAb, thyroid ultrasound, and orbital computed tomography. PBMCs were separated from roughly 10 ml of fresh peripheral blood using Ficoll-Paque density gradient centrifugation. Total RNA was extracted using Trizol reagent, and RNA quality was assessed on an Agilent 2100 Bioanalyzer. From its cysteine to its phenylalanine, the CDR3 spans 15 amino acids. The only DNA kept is the CDR3, 45 bases in frame from the first base. After removal of 6 bases from V and 1 base from J, the junction retains 6 bases not matched to a gene. Via the germline V gene (reference sequence), CDR1 is LNHDA and CDR2 SQIVND.

The chain couples TRBV19 to TRBJ2-1; TRBD2 agrees with 7 junctional bases. Specimen: blood. This receptor was identified in a woman aged 35 to 49 with Graves' hyperthyroidism. The DNA reads as follows: TGTGCCAGTAGGTTAACTAGCGCGTCCTACAATGAGCAGTTCTTC. Translated, it reads CASRLTSASYNEQFF.